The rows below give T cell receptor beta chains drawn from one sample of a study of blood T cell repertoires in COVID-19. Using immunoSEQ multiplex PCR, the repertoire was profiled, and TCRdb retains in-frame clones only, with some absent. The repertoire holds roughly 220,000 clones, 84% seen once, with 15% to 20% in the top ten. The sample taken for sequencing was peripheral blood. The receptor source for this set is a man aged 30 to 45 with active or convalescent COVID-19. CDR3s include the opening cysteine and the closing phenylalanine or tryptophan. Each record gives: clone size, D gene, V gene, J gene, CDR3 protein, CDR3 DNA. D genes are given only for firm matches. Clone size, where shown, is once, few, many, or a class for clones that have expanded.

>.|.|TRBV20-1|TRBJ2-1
CSASRELNNEQFF
TGCAGTGCTAGTCGGGAGTTGAACAATGAGCAGTTCTTC
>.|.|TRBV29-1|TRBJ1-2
CSVQLDKYYGYTF
TGCAGCGTCCAACTCGACAAATACTATGGCTACACCTTC
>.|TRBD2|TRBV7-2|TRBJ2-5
CASSLRGRALETQYF
TGTGCCAGCAGCTTACGCGGGAGGGCCTTAGAGACCCAGTACTTC
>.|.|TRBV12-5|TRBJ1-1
CASGLGPNTEAFF
TGTGCTAGTGGTTTGGGGCCCAACACTGAAGCTTTCTTT
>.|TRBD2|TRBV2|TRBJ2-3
CASNLAGGPNTQYF
TGTGCCAGCAATCTAGCGGGAGGGCCGAATACGCAGTATTTT
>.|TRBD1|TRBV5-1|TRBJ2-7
CASSLEVTGGHEQYF
TGCGCCAGCAGCTTGGAAGTGACAGGGGGCCACGAGCAGTACTTC
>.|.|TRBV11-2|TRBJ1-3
CASSLTGSRRGNTIYF
TGTGCCAGCAGCTTAACCGGGTCACGACGGGGAAACACCATATATTTT
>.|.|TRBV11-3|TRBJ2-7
CASSLTDSYEQYF
TGTGCCAGCAGCCTCACGGACAGCTACGAGCAGTACTTC
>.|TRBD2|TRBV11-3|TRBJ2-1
CASSQVSSGRYLGEQFF
TGTGCCAGCAGCCAAGTAAGTAGCGGGAGATATCTTGGTGAGCAGTTCTTC
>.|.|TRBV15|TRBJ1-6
CATSRGRNSPLHF
TGTGCCACCAGCAGGGGGCGAAATTCACCCCTCCACTTT
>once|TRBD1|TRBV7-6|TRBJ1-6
CASSLTGASSYNSPLHF
TGTGCCAGCAGCTTAACAGGGGCGAGCTCCTATAATTCACCCCTCCACTTT
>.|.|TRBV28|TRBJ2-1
CASIGGGGSYNEQFF
TGTGCCAGCATCGGAGGCGGAGGATCCTACAATGAGCAGTTCTTC
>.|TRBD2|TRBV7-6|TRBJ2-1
CASSFLPSGGSYNEQFF
TGTGCCAGCAGCTTCCTCCCTAGCGGAGGTTCCTACAATGAGCAGTTCTTC
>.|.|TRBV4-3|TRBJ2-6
CASSQDGGVANVLTF
TGCGCCAGCAGCCAAGACGGCGGTGTGGCCAACGTCCTGACTTTC
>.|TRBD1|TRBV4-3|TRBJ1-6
CASSQHGGQGNSPLHF
TGCGCCAGCAGCCAACATGGAGGACAGGGGAATTCACCCCTCCACTTT
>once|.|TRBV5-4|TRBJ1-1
CASSGGVYTEAFF
TGTGCCAGCAGCGGAGGGGTGTACACTGAAGCTTTCTTT
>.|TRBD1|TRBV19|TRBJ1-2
CASSAGQGTSYGYTF
TGTGCCAGTAGTGCGGGACAGGGGACCAGCTATGGCTACACCTTC
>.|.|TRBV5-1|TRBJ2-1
CASRLSGSSYNEQFF
TGCGCCAGCAGACTTAGCGGAAGCTCCTACAATGAGCAGTTCTTC
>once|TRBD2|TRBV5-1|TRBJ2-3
CASSVGLAGVGDTQYF
TGCGCCAGCAGCGTGGGACTAGCGGGAGTGGGAGATACGCAGTATTTT
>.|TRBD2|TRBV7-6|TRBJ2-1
CASSLGLAVGNEQFF
TGTGCCAGCAGCTTAGGGCTAGCGGTGGGAAATGAGCAGTTCTTC
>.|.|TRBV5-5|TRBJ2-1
CASSFGADPSNEQFF
TGTGCCAGCAGCTTTGGAGCGGACCCGAGCAATGAGCAGTTCTTC
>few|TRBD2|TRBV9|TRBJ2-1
CASSVAASGGAYNEQFF
TGTGCCAGCAGCGTAGCGGCTAGCGGGGGCGCATACAATGAGCAGTTCTTC
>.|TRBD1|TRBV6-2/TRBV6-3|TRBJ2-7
CASSTPGQGDEQYF
TGTGCCAGCAGCACTCCGGGACAGGGGGACGAGCAGTACTTC
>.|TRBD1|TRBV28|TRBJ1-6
CASSTGTVASLHF
TGTGCCAGCAGTACCGGGACAGTGGCGTCCCTCCACTTT
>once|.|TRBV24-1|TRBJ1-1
CATSSRGNTEAFF
TGTGCCACCAGTAGCAGGGGGAACACTGAAGCTTTCTTT
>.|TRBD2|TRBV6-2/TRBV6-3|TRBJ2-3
CASSYLPRAGGPDRPDTQYF
TGTGCCAGCAGTTACCTCCCTAGAGCGGGGGGCCCCGATCGTCCAGATACGCAGTATTTT
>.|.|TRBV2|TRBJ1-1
CASSELGPNTEAFF
TGTGCCAGCAGTGAATTGGGGCCAAACACTGAAGCTTTCTTT
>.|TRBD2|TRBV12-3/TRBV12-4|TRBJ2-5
CASSFAGGGTQYF
TGTGCCAGCAGTTTTGCCGGGGGGGGGACCCAGTACTTC
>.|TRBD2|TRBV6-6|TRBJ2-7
CASSYGTWGGTYEQYF
TGTGCCAGCAGTTACGGGACTTGGGGAGGGACTTACGAGCAGTACTTC
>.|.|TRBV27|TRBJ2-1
CASSFRGIDEQFF
TGTGCCAGCAGTTTTAGAGGGATCGATGAGCAGTTCTTC
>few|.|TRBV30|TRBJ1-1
CAWSVPRFQGGEAFF
TGTGCCTGGAGTGTACCCCGATTCCAAGGGGGTGAAGCTTTCTTT
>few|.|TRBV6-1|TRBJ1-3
CASSEAGGGRNTIYF
TGTGCCAGCAGTGAAGCAGGCGGAGGCCGAAACACCATATATTTT
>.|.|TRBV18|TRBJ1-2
CASSAGQGYGYTF
TGTGCCAGCTCAGCCGGACAAGGGTATGGCTACACCTTC
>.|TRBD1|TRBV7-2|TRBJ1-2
CASRGTGNGYTF
TGTGCCAGCAGGGGGACAGGGAATGGCTACACCTTC
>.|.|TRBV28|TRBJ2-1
CASRSSAYNEQFF
TGTGCCAGCAGGTCATCGGCCTACAATGAGCAGTTCTTC
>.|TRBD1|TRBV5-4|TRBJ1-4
CASSSRRQGREKLFF
TGTGCCAGCAGCTCCAGACGACAGGGTCGGGAAAAACTGTTTTTT
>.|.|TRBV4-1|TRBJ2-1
CASSGGASYNEQFF
TGCGCCAGCAGCGGGGGGGCGTCCTACAATGAGCAGTTCTTC
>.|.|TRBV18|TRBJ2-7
CASSPASGGYEQYF
TGTGCCAGCTCACCGGCGTCAGGGGGGTACGAGCAGTACTTC
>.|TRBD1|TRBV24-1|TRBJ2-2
CATMRQGAVSGELFF
TGTGCCACCATGCGGCAGGGGGCTGTATCCGGGGAGCTGTTTTTT
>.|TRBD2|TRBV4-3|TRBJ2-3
CASSQGGLAGVRNTQYF
TGCGCCAGCAGCCAGGGCGGGCTAGCGGGAGTTCGTAATACGCAGTATTTT
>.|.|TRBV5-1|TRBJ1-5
CASSVGPDQPQHF
TGCGCCAGCAGTGTTGGGCCGGATCAGCCCCAGCATTTT
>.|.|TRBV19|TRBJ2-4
CASSSDRNIQYF
TGTGCCAGTAGTTCCGACAGAAACATTCAGTACTTC
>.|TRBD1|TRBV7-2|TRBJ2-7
CASSRGTGPYEQYF
TGTGCCAGCAGCCGTGGGACAGGACCTTACGAGCAGTACTTC
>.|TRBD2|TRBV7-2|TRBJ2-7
CASSPPTSRRYEQYF
TGTGCCAGCAGCCCCCCGACTAGCCGCCGGTACGAGCAGTACTTC
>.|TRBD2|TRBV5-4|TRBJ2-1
CASSLARGAGGEQFF
TGTGCCAGCAGCTTGGCCCGTGGGGCGGGAGGGGAGCAGTTCTTC
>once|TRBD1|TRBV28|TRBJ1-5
CASILAGTVNQPQHF
TGTGCCAGCATTTTAGCCGGGACAGTCAATCAGCCCCAGCATTTT
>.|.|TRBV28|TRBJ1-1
CASSPQGGAFF
TGTGCCAGCAGTCCACAGGGTGGAGCTTTCTTT
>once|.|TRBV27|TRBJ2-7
CASSPYIAGEQYF
TGTGCCAGCAGTCCCTATATAGCCGGCGAGCAGTACTTC
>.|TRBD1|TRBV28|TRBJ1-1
CASTGTGGASAFF
TGTGCCAGCACCGGGACAGGGGGCGCGAGTGCTTTCTTT
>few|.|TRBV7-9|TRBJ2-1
CASRRQDPNEQFF
TGTGCCAGCCGTCGTCAGGATCCCAATGAGCAGTTCTTC
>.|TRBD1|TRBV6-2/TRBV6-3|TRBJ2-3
CASSPGQARTDTQYF
TGTGCCAGCAGTCCAGGACAGGCTCGCACAGATACGCAGTATTTT